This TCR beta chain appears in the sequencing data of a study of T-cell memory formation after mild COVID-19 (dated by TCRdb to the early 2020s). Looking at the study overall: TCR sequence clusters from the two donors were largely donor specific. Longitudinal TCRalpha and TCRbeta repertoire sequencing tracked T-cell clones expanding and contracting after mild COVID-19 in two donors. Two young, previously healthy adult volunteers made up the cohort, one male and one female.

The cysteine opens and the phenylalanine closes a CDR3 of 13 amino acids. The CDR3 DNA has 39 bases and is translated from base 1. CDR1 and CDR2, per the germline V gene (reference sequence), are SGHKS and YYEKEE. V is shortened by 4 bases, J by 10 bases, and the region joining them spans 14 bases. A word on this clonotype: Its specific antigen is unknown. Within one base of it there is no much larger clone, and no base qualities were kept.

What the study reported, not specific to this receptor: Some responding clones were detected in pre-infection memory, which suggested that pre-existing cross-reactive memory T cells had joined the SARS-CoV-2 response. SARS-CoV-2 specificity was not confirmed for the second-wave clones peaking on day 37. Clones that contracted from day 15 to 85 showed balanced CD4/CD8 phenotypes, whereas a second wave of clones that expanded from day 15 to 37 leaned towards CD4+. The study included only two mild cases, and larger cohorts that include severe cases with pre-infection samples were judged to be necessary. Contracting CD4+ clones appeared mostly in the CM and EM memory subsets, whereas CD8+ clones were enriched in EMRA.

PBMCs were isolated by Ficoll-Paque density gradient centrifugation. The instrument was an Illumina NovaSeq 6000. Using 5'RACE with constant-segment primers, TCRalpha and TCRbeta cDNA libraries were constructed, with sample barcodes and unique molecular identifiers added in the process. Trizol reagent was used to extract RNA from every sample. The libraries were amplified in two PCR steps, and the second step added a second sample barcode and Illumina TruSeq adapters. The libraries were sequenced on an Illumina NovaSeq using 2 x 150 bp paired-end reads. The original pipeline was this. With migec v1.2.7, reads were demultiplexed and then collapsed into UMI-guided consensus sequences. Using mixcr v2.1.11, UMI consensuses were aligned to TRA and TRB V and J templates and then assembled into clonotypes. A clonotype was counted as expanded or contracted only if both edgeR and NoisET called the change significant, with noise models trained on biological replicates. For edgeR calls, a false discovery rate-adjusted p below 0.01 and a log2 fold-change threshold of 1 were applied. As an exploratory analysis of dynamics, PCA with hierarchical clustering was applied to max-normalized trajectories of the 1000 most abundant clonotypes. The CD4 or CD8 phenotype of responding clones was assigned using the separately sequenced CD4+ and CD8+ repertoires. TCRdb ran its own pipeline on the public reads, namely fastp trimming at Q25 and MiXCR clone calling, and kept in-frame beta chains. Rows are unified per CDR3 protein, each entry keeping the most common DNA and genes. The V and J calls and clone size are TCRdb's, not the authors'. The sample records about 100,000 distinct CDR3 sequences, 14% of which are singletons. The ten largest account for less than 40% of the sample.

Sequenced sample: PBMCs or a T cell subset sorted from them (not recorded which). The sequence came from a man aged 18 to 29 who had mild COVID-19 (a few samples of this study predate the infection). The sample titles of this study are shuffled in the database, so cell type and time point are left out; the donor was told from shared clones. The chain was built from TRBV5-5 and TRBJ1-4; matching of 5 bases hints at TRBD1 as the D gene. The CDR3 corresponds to CASSNDGGGKLFF. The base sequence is TGTGCCAGCAGCAACGACGGCGGGGGAAAACTGTTTTTT.